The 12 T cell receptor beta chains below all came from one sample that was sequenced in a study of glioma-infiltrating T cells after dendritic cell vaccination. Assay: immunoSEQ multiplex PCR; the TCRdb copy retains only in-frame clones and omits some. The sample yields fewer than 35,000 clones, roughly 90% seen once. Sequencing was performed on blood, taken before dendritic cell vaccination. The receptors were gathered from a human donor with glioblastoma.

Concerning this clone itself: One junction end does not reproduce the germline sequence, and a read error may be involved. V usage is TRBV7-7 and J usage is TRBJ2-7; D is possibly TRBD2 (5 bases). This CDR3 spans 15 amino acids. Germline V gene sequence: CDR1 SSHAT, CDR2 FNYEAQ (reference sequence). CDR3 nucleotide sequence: TGTGCTAGCAGCCCCGGGGTAGCGCCCTCCTACGAGCAGTACTTC. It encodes CASSPGVAPSYEQYF.

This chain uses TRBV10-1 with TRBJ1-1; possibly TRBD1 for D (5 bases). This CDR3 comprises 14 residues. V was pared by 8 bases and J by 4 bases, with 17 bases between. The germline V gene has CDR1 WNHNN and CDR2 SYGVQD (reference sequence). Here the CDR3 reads CASSEQGRSTEAFF. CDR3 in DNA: TGCGCCAGCTCGGAGCAGGGCCGGAGCACTGAAGCTTTCTTT.

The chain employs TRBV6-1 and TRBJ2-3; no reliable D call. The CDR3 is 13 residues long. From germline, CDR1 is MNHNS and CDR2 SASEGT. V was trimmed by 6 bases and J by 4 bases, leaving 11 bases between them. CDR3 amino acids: CASSAQFSDTQYF. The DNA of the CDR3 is TGTGCCAGCAGCGCACAGTTCTCAGATACGCAGTATTTT.

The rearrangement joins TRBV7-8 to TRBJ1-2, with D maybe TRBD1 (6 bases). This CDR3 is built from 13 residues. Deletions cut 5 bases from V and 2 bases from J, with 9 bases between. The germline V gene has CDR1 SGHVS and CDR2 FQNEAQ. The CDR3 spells CASSPGQNYGYTF. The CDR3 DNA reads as TGTGCCAGCAGCCCTGGACAGAACTATGGCTACACCTTC.

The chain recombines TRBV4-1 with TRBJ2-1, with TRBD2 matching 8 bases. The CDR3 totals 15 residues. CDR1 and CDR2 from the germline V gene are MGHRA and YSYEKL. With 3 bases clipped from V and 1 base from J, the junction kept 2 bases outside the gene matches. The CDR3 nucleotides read TGCGCCAGCAGCCATGCGGGGGGTTCCTACAATGAGCAGTTCTTC. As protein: CASSHAGGSYNEQFF.

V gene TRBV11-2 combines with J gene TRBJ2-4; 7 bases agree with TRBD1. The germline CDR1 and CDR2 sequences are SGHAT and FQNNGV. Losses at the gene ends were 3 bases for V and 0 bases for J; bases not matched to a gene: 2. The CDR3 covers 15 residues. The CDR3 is CASSFTGVAKNIQYF. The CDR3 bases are TGTGCCAGCAGCTTTACAGGGGTAGCCAAAAACATTCAGTACTTC.

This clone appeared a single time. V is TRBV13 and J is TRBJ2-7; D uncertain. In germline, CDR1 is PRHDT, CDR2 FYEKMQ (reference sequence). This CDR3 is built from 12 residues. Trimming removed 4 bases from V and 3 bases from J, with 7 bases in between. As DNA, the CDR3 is TGTGCCAGCAGCTCCTCGGGCTACGAGCAGTACTTC. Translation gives CASSSSGYEQYF. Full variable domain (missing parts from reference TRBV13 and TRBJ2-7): AAGVIQSPRHLIKEKRETATLKCYPIPRHDTVYWYQQGPGQDPQFLISFYEKMQSDKGSIPDRFSAQQFSDYHSELNMSSLELGDSALYFCASSSSGYEQYFGPGTRLTVT.

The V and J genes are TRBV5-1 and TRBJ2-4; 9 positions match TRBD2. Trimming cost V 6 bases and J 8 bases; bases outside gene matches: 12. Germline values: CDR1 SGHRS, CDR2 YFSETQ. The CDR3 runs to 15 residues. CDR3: CASTQSGGSLDIQYF. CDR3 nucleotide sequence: TGCGCCAGCACCCAAAGCGGGGGGTCCCTAGACATTCAGTACTTC.

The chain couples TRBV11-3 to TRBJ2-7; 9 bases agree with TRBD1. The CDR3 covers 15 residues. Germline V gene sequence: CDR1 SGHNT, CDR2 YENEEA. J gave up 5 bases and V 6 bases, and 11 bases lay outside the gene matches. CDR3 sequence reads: CASSRSPGTGNEQYF. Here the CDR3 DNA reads TGTGCCAGCAGTCGGAGTCCCGGGACAGGGAACGAGCAGTACTTC.

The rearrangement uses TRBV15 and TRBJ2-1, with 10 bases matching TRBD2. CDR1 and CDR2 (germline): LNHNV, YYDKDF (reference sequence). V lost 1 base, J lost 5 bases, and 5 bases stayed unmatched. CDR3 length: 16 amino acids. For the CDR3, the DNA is TGTGCCACCAGCAGAGTAGGGCTAGCGGGGGACAATGAGCAGTTCTTC. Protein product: CATSRVGLAGDNEQFF.

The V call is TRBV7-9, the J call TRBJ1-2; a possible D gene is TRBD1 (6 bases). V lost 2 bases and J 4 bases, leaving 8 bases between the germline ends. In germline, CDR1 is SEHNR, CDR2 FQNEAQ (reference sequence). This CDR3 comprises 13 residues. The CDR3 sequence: CASSLRGGYGYTF. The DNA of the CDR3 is TGTGCCAGCAGCTTAAGGGGGGGCTATGGCTACACCTTC.

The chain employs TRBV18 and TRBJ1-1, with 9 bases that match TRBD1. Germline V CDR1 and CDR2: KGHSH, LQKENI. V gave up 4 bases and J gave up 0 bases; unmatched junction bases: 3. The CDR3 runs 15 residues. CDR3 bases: TGTGCCAGCTCACTGGGGACAGGGATGAACACTGAAGCTTTCTTT. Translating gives CASSLGTGMNTEAFF.